The entry below describes one TCR beta chain. Antigen: not known. This CDR3 is 14 amino acids long. V dropped 4 bases and J dropped 6 bases, with 13 bases sitting between them. Germline-derived CDR1 and CDR2 are MNHNY and SVGAGI (reference sequence). The sample is drawn from a study of cytomegalovirus exposure and HLA in healthy donors. Donors were nominally healthy when sampled, though unrecorded immune exposures were likely. Study-level results: Later on, a genetic analysis was performed. It linked a missense variant in DCLRE1C with V- and J-gene trimming of TCR beta. It was taken for granted in presence/absence analyses that sequencing depth across donors was roughly uniform.

The PCR ran on 60 Vbeta and 13 Jbeta primers. Only in-frame clones appear in the TCRdb table, and some are missing; sequencing was by immunoSEQ multiplex PCR. The data hold approximately 88,000 clones, with approximately 80% observed a single time. Sequenced sample: PBMCs. This chain links TRBV6-6 with TRBJ2-1; maybe TRBD2 (7 bases). This clonotype was sampled from a man aged 30 to 45 in good health and CMV-seropositive. Here the CDR3 reads CASSLGGGPNEQFF. CDR3 DNA sequence: TGTGCCAGCAGTTTAGGGGGGGGCCCCAATGAGCAGTTCTTC.